The next 21 T cell receptor beta chains were all read from a single sample in a study of blood T cell repertoires in COVID-19. Sequencing used immunoSEQ multiplex PCR; TCRdb keeps in-frame clones, though not all of them. This repertoire shows just over 70,000 clones, about four fifths found once; its top ten account for around a sixth. The sequenced sample was peripheral blood. Receptor source: a man between 70 and 80 years old who had recovered from COVID-19.

The rearrangement links TRBV18 to TRBJ2-3; TRBD2 matches 13 bases. Germline V CDR1 and CDR2: KGHSH, LQKENI. Trimming took 3 bases from V and 0 from J; bases not matched to a gene: 9. This CDR3 is 19 amino acids long. The CDR3 DNA reads TGTGCCAGCTCACCCCAGGACGGGACTAGCGGGGATAGCACAGATACGCAGTATTTT. Its translation is CASSPQDGTSGDSTDTQYF.

In the case of this clone: One end of the junction varies from germline; a read error may be responsible. The V call is TRBV29-1, the J call TRBJ1-2, with a possible D match to TRBD1 (6 bases). Germline CDR1 reads SQVTM; CDR2 reads ANQGSEA. This CDR3 spans 13 amino acids. The CDR3 is CSVQEQGNYGYTF. CDR3 nucleotides: TGCAGCGTTCAAGAACAGGGTAACTATGGCTACACCTTC. Together with reference TRBV29-1 and TRBJ1-2, the CDR3 gives the full variable domain: SAVISQKPSRDICQRGTSLTIQCQVDSQVTMMFWYRQQPGQSLTLIATANQGSEATYESGFVIDKFPISRPNLTFSTLTVSNMSPEDSSIYLCSVQEQGNYGYTFGSGTRLTVV.

V gene TRBV28 combines with J gene TRBJ1-2, with 8 bases lining up with TRBD1. The CDR3 consists of 16 residues. Trimming took 1 base from V and 8 from J; bases not matched to a gene: 12. Germline V gene data show CDR1 as MDHEN and CDR2 as SYDVKM. CDR3 in amino acids: CASSLSLPKTGDGYTF. DNA for the CDR3: TGTGCCAGCAGTTTATCCCTACCAAAGACAGGGGACGGCTACACCTTC.

The chain uses TRBV28 and TRBJ2-5, with TRBD1 matching over 8 bases. The junction had 13 bases not matched to a gene; V was cut back by 5 bases and J by 5 bases. Germline V gene lookup returns CDR1 MDHEN and CDR2 SYDVKM. There are 16 residues in the CDR3. CDR3 nucleotide sequence: TGTGCCAGCAGTCCCAATTTGTCTGGACAGGGTGAGACCCAGTACTTC. Protein sequence: CASSPNLSGQGETQYF.

The chain carries TRBV6-5 and TRBJ1-5, with TRBD1 identical over 9 bases. With 6 bases clipped from V and 4 bases from J, the junction kept 7 bases outside the gene matches. The CDR3 is 15 residues long. The germline CDR1 and CDR2 sequences are MNHEY and SVGAGI. DNA of the CDR3: TGTGCCAGCAGGTCGACAGGGGGATCAAATCAGCCCCAGCATTTT. Translation gives CASRSTGGSNQPQHF.

The rearrangement links TRBV28 to TRBJ1-2, with D hard to call. This CDR3 is 11 amino acids long. The V gene's germline CDR1 is MDHEN and CDR2 SYDVKM. Trimming cost V 6 bases and J 6 bases, with 8 bases left between them. The CDR3 sequence: CASSYSHGYTF. CDR3 nucleotides: TGTGCCAGCAGCTACAGTCATGGCTACACCTTC.

Only one count was recorded for this clone. This chain joins TRBV11-2 and TRBJ2-5, with TRBD2 identical over 10 bases. CDR3 length: 16 residues. V trimming: 5 bases; J trimming: 5 bases; junction bases outside the gene matches: 11. Germline loops: CDR1 SGHAT, CDR2 FQNNGV. In DNA form, the CDR3 reads TGTGCCAGCAGCCTGGGAGCGGGGGGGCCTCAGGAGACCCAGTACTTC. This sequence encodes CASSLGAGGPQETQYF. Looking up the rest from reference TRBV11-2 and TRBJ2-5 gives the full variable domain: EAGVAQSPRYKIIEKRQSVAFWCNPISGHATLYWYQQILGQGPKLLIQFQNNGVVDDSQLPKDRFSAERLKGVDSTLKIQPAKLEDSAVYLCASSLGAGGPQETQYFGPGTRLLVL.

This chain joins TRBV5-1 and TRBJ2-4, with 9 bases lining up with TRBD1. V was pared by 4 bases and J by 9 bases, with 11 bases of the junction left unmatched. The CDR3 is made up of 15 amino acids. Per germline, CDR1 SGHRS and CDR2 YFSETQ. As DNA, the CDR3 is TGCGCCAGCAGCACACAGGGCGGGACAGGGTCCATTCAGTACTTC. Its protein is CASSTQGGTGSIQYF.

The sample holds a few counts of this clone. This chain's CDR3 is CASSPNYEQYF. In nucleotides, the CDR3 is TGTGCCAGCAGTCCCAACTACGAGCAGTACTTC. The chain carries TRBV6-6 and TRBJ2-7; D ambiguous. From germline, CDR1 is MNHNY and CDR2 SVGAGI (reference sequence). This CDR3 is 11 amino acids long. Trimming left V 5 bases short and J 3 bases short, with 5 bases between.

This chain uses TRBV7-2 with TRBJ2-5; TRBD2 aligns across 13 bases. The CDR3 contains 16 residues. V lost 5 bases to trimming and J lost 5 bases; unmatched junction nucleotides: 8. Germline CDR1 SGHTA, CDR2 FQGNSA. The CDR3 is CASSLWTSGSAETQYF. CDR3 bases: TGTGCCAGCAGCCTATGGACTAGCGGGAGTGCGGAGACCCAGTACTTC.

This clone was found a few times. The rearrangement links TRBV18 to TRBJ1-5, with a possible D match to TRBD1 (6 bases). V was shortened by 2 bases and J by 6 bases, with 14 bases between the two germline ends. The length of the CDR3 is 15 residues. Germline V gene lookup returns CDR1 KGHSH and CDR2 LQKENI. The CDR3: CASSPETGQVQPQHF. The DNA of the CDR3 is TGTGCCAGCTCACCAGAGACAGGCCAGGTTCAGCCCCAGCATTTT.

The chain recombines TRBV28 with TRBJ2-3; a weak D match, TRBD1 (6 bases). Trimming removed 3 bases from V and 0 bases from J, with 10 bases in between. The germline CDR1 and CDR2 sequences are MDHEN and SYDVKM. CDR3 length: 15 residues. The CDR3 reads CASSFRGFSTDTQYF. Here the CDR3 DNA reads TGTGCCAGCAGTTTCAGGGGATTTAGCACAGATACGCAGTATTTT.

The gene calls are TRBV3-1 (or the pseudogene TRBV3-2) and TRBJ2-6; 10 bases are shared with TRBD2. CDR1 is LGHDT, CDR2 YNNKEL, per germline (reference sequence). This CDR3 is 15 amino acids long. V was pared by 4 bases and J by 10 bases, with 7 bases of the junction left unmatched. For the CDR3, the DNA is TGTGCCAGCAGCCTAATGACTAGCGGGCGGAACGTCCTGACTTTC. This codes for CASSLMTSGRNVLTF.

This clone was detected only once. This chain uses TRBV27 with TRBJ2-1, with 9 bases lining up with TRBD1. V shed 6 bases, J shed 2 bases, and the junction held 11 bases outside the gene matches. The CDR3 sequence is 17 residues long. CDR1 and CDR2 (germline): MNHEY, SMNVEV (reference sequence). CDR3 in DNA: TGTGCCAGCAGCTCCCTACCGGGACAGGGCCCCTACAATGAGCAGTTCTTC. Amino acids: CASSSLPGQGPYNEQFF.

The V and J genes are TRBV10-3 and TRBJ2-6, with D possibly being TRBD1 (5 bases). The CDR3 has 16 residues. The V gene lost 4 bases and the J gene lost 2 bases, with 12 bases spanning the gap. CDR1 and CDR2 (germline): ENHRY, SYGVKD. DNA for the CDR3: TGTGCCATCAGTGGGGGCCCAGGGACTGGGGCCAACGTCCTGACTTTC. It specifies CAISGGPGTGANVLTF.

The chain's CDR3 is CASSPPPAGVMNTGELFF. The CDR3 region has the DNA TGTGCCAGCTCACCTCCTCCAGCGGGAGTAATGAACACCGGGGAGCTGTTTTTT. The J gene is TRBJ2-2, the V gene TRBV18, with TRBD2 identical over 8 bases. Germline lookup yields CDR1 KGHSH and CDR2 LQKENI. CDR3 length equals 18 residues. The V and J ends lost 3 bases and 1 base, in that order; junction bases with no gene match: 10. The full variable domain, in which reference TRBV18 and TRBJ2-2 provide the parts outside the CDR3, is NAGVMQNPRHLVRRRGQEARLRCSPMKGHSHVYWYRQLPEEGLKFMVYLQKENIIDESGMPKERFSAEFPKEGPSILRIQQVVRGDSAAYFCASSPPPAGVMNTGELFFGEGSRLTVL.

The chain couples TRBV5-1 to TRBJ2-1; 7 nucleotides agree with TRBD1. Trimming took 8 bases from V and 8 from J; bases not matched to a gene: 7. Germline CDR1 and CDR2: SGHRS and YFSETQ. The CDR3 is 12 residues long. In DNA form, the CDR3 reads TGCGCCAGTCGAGGGGGCTCGGATGAGCAGTTCTTC. It is translated as CASRGGSDEQFF.

The chain employs TRBV6-5 and TRBJ1-1, with TRBD1 matching over 7 bases. This CDR3 is 13 amino acids long. V gave up 2 bases and J gave up 4 bases; unmatched junction bases: 1. CDR1 MNHEY and CDR2 SVGAGI come from the germline V gene. CDR3 protein: CASSYGTATEAFF. The CDR3 nucleotides read TGTGCCAGCAGTTACGGGACAGCCACTGAAGCTTTCTTT.

Comments on this clone: Other DNA sequences in the sample encode the same CDR3. The CDR3 nucleotides are TGTGCCAGCAGCACGACAGGAAACACTGAAGCTTTCTTT. Residues: CASSTTGNTEAFF. The chain uses TRBV7-9 and TRBJ1-1, with D possibly being TRBD1 (6 bases). Trimming shortened V by 5 bases and J by 2 bases, and 9 bases separated the two germline ends. CDR3 length equals 13 residues. The germline CDR1 and CDR2 sequences are SEHNR and FQNEAQ (reference sequence).

V is TRBV7-2 and J is TRBJ1-3; a possible D gene is TRBD1 (6 bases). Germline V lookup: CDR1 SGHTA, CDR2 FQGNSA. The CDR3 totals 15 residues. With 4 bases removed from V and 3 bases from J, the gap between germline ends came to 13 bases. The CDR3 sequence is CASSYAGVGGNTIYF. The CDR3 coding sequence is TGTGCCAGCAGCTACGCAGGGGTCGGTGGAAACACCATATATTTT.

The rearrangement joins TRBV6-2 or TRBV6-3 to TRBJ2-1; maybe TRBD2 (6 bases). CDR3 length: 14 amino acids. Between the trimmed V and J ends, which lost 4 bases and 3 bases, there was a span of 10 bases. Per the germline V gene, CDR1 is MNHEY and CDR2 is SVGEGT. In nucleotides, the CDR3 is TGTGCCAGCAGTTCTGGCGGGGTCTACAATGAGCAGTTCTTC. Its protein is CASSSGGVYNEQFF.